These 14 T cell receptor beta chains were sequenced from one sample in a study of CD8+ T cells in alopecia areata (dated by TCRdb to between 2018 and 2020). Libraries were made using the immunoSEQ multiplex PCR assay. RNA was extracted from all samples and reverse transcribed into cDNA, which served as template for TCR sequencing. As stored in TCRdb, this immuneACCESS dataset retains in-frame rearrangements with V and J assigned. A fraction of the clones does not appear; measured against another copy, unresolved V genes explain less than half of the discrepancy, and the remainder lacks a known reason. Across this sample there are tens of thousands of clones, with about 43% seen only once. Jointly, the top ten make up around 21% of the sample. Taken with the paper, the label for treatment or condition translates to: oral pan-JAK inhibitor, 5-10 mg twice daily. Source: CD8+ T cells sorted from blood, taken at approximately week 37, from a patient treated with tofacitinib. The receptors here all came from a human donor with alopecia areata.

There are a few counts of this clone. The chain couples TRBV29-1 to TRBJ2-2; 8 nucleotides agree with TRBD2. In germline, CDR1 is SQVTM, CDR2 ANQGSEA. The CDR3 loop spans 14 amino acids. J was trimmed by 1 base and V by 5 bases; bases with no gene match: 3. CDR3 coding DNA: TGCAGCGTTAGCGGGAGTGGGAACACCGGGGAGCTGTTTTTT. This gives the protein CSVSGSGNTGELFF.

This chain uses TRBV9 with TRBJ2-3; no definite D call. The CDR3 is 13 residues long. Germline values: CDR1 SGDLS, CDR2 YYNGEE. Trimming left V 4 bases short and J 6 bases short, with 12 bases between. The CDR3 DNA follows: TGTGCCAGCAGCCTCACGCGGTCCGATACGCAGTATTTT. It translates to CASSLTRSDTQYF.

The rearrangement links TRBV19 to TRBJ2-7, with 8 bases aligning to TRBD2. Germline V lookup: CDR1 LNHDA, CDR2 SQIVND (reference sequence). The CDR3 loop spans 14 amino acids. V dropped 3 bases and J dropped 0; count of bases not matched to a gene: 1. The CDR3 region has the DNA TGTGCCAGTAGTATCACTAGCGGCTCCTACGAGCAGTACTTC. This sequence encodes CASSITSGSYEQYF.

The genes are TRBV7-9 and TRBJ2-5; TRBD2 matches at 13 bases. V lost 5 bases, J lost 1 base, and 7 bases stayed unmatched. CDR1 SEHNR and CDR2 FQNEAQ come from the germline V gene (reference sequence). The CDR3 covers 17 residues. The chain's CDR3 is CASSHPGLAGPQETQYF. The DNA for the CDR3 is TGTGCCAGCAGCCACCCGGGACTAGCGGGACCCCAAGAGACCCAGTACTTC.

This clone has only a few counts. This chain joins TRBV7-3 and TRBJ2-7; a possible D gene is TRBD2 (6 bases). The CDR3 extends over 14 amino acids. Trimming took off 1 base at V and 0 bases at J, with 7 bases between the two ends. The germline CDR1 and CDR2 sequences are SGHTA and FQGTGA. The CDR3 coding sequence is TGTGCCAGCAGCTTAAAGGAGGGCTCCTACGAGCAGTACTTC. Amino acids: CASSLKEGSYEQYF.

Turning to this clone: A junction end diverges from the germline sequence, so it may reflect a read error. The genes are TRBV29-1 and TRBJ2-7; D gene ambiguous. CDR3 length equals 13 residues. Germline CDR1 reads SQVTM; CDR2 reads ANQGSEA. CDR3 amino acids: CSVEVGLSYEQYF. In DNA form, the CDR3 reads TGCAGCGTCGAAGTCGGCCTCTCCTACGAGCAGTACTTC.

The chain carries TRBV4-1 and TRBJ2-3; D ambiguous. Germline V gene data show CDR1 as MGHRA and CDR2 as YSYEKL. Trimming pared 1 base from V and 2 bases from J, leaving 10 bases between. This CDR3 has 15 amino acids. The CDR3 sequence is CASSQGSGHTDTQYF. CDR3 DNA sequence: TGCGCCAGCAGCCAAGGCTCAGGCCACACAGATACGCAGTATTTT.

A few counts support this clone. The chain has TRBV29-1 and TRBJ2-5; weak D call: TRBD2 (5 bases). The V gene's germline CDR1 is SQVTM and CDR2 ANQGSEA. This CDR3 region has 12 residues. Trimming took 2 bases from V and 2 from J, leaving 6 bases between them. Here the CDR3 DNA reads TGCAGCGTTGAAAAGCGGCAAGAGACCCAGTACTTC. It translates to CSVEKRQETQYF.

This clone was observed a handful of times. The rearrangement uses TRBV29-1 and TRBJ2-7, with D perhaps TRBD1 or TRBD2 (5 bases each). The germline V gene has CDR1 SQVTM and CDR2 ANQGSEA. The CDR3 length is 13 residues. V dropped 5 bases and J dropped 5 bases, with 16 bases sitting between them. This CDR3 is CSVRGLLGHEQYF. CDR3 nucleotide sequence: TGCAGCGTTAGGGGCCTACTAGGCCACGAGCAGTACTTC.

This rearrangement joins TRBV2 to TRBJ2-1; possible D gene TRBD2, 6 bases. This CDR3 is 13 amino acids long. The germline V and J ends were trimmed by 6 bases and 1 base, with 7 bases remaining between them. Looked up from germline, CDR1 is SNHLY and CDR2 is FYNNEI. CDR3 nucleotides: TGTGCCAGCAGGGAGGGATCCTACAATGAGCAGTTCTTC. Encoded protein: CASREGSYNEQFF.

This clone was seen more than once but under ten times. This chain connects TRBV11-2 to TRBJ2-2; D is possibly TRBD1 or TRBD2 (5 bases each). The CDR3 contains 15 residues. The germline CDR1 and CDR2 sequences are SGHAT and FQNNGV. V gave up 4 bases and J gave up 6 bases, with 15 bases separating them. DNA of the CDR3: TGTGCCAGCAGCTGGGACGTAGAGCGACCCGGGGAGCTGTTTTTT. Protein: CASSWDVERPGELFF.

This clone showed up just a few times. Other DNA variants within this sample encode the same CDR3. V is TRBV29-1 and J is TRBJ2-1; D might be TRBD2 (6 bases). This CDR3 spans 14 amino acids. Trimming removed 5 bases from V and 1 base from J, with 12 bases in between. From germline, CDR1 is SQVTM and CDR2 ANQGSEA. The CDR3 DNA is TGCAGCGTTCCTAGGGAGGCGTCCTACAATGAGCAGTTCTTC. It translates to CSVPREASYNEQFF.

The rearrangement links TRBV2 to TRBJ2-7, with 9 bases fitting TRBD1. Losses at the gene ends were 3 bases for V and 4 bases for J; bases not matched to a gene: 7. The germline CDR1 and CDR2 sequences are SNHLY and FYNNEI. This CDR3 spans 15 amino acids. Here the CDR3 DNA reads TGTGCCAGCAGTGAGACCGGGACAGGGAGGTACGAGCAGTACTTC. This encodes CASSETGTGRYEQYF.

The chain combines TRBV7-8 with TRBJ2-7, with D possibly being TRBD1 or TRBD2 (6 bases each). V lost 4 bases to trimming and J lost 2 bases, with 12 bases between them. The CDR3 loop spans 14 amino acids. From germline, CDR1 is SGHVS and CDR2 FQNEAQ. CDR3 protein: CASSSGAHPYEQYF. The CDR3 nucleotides read TGTGCCAGCAGCTCGGGGGCGCACCCCTACGAGCAGTACTTC.